The clone carrying this TCR beta chain was observed a handful of times. The authors' processing: Reference gene primer amplification in the assay estimated nucleated cell counts. TCRdb keeps only in-frame clones here, not all; method: immunoSEQ multiplex PCR. That table supplies the V and J calls and clone size; D and trimming were determined from the DNA. In the table there are approximately 110,000 clones, 86% of which are singletons. This entry belongs to a study of blood T cell repertoires in COVID-19. The CDR3 runs to 13 residues. V lost 1 base, J lost 3 bases, and 4 bases lay in between. The germline V gene encodes CDR1 MNHNS and CDR2 SASEGT.

The sequencing sample was made of peripheral blood. The chain uses TRBV6-1 and TRBJ1-3, with D hard to call. The receptor's source is a man aged 35 to 55 with acute or convalescent COVID-19. CDR3 DNA sequence: TGTGCCAGCAGTGAAGTTAGTGGAAACACCATATATTTT. Its translation: CASSEVSGNTIYF.